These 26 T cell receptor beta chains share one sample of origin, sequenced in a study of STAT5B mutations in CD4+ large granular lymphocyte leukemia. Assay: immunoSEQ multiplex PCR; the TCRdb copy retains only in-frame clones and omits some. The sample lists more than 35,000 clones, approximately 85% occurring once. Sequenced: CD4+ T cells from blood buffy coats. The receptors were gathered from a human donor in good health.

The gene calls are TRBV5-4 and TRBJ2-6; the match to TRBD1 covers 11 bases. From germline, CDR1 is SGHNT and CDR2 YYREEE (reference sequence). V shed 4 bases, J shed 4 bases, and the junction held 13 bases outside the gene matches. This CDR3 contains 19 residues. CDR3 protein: CASSHGQGASLGGANVLTF. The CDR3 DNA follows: TGTGCCAGCAGCCACGGACAGGGGGCGTCCTTGGGGGGGGCCAACGTCCTGACTTTC.

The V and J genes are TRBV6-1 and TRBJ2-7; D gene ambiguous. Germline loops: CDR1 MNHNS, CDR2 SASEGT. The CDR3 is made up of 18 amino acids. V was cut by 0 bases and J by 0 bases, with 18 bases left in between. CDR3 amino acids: CASSEAHPSLQHSYEQYF. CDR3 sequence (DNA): TGTGCCAGCAGTGAAGCGCATCCTAGTTTACAGCACTCCTACGAGCAGTACTTC.

CDR3 residues: CASSFAGTGYTEAFF. The CDR3 DNA sequence: TGTGCCAGCAGCTTCGCCGGGACAGGGTACACTGAAGCTTTCTTT. V gene TRBV7-8 combines with J gene TRBJ1-1; TRBD1 aligns across 9 bases. V gave up 3 bases and J gave up 3 bases; unmatched junction bases: 5. There are 15 residues in the CDR3. Germline V gene data show CDR1 as SGHVS and CDR2 as FQNEAQ.

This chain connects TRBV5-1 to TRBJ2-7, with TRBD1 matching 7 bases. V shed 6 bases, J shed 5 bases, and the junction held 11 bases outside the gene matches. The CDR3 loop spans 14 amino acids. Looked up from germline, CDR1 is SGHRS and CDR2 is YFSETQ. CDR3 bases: TGCGCCAGCACCCGAGGGGGACAGCTCGACGAGCAGTACTTC. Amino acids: CASTRGGQLDEQYF.

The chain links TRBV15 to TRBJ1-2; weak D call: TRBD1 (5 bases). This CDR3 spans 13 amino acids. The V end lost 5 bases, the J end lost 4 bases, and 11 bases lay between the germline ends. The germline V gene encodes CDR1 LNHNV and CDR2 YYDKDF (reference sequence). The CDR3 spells CATSGGALYGYTF. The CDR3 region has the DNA TGTGCCACCAGCGGAGGGGCGCTCTATGGCTACACCTTC.

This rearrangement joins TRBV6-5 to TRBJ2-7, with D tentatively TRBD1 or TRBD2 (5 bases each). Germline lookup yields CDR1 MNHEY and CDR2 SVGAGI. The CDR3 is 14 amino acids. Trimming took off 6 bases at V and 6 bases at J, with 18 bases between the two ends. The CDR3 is CASSLDEGTSEQYF. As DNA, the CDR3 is TGTGCCAGCAGCCTGGACGAGGGGACGAGCGAGCAGTACTTC.

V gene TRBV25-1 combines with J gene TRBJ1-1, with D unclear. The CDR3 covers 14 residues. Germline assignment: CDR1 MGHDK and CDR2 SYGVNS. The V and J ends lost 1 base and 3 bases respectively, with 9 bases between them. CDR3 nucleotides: TGTGCCAGCAGTGAATGGGGTATCCACACTGAAGCTTTCTTT. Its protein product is CASSEWGIHTEAFF. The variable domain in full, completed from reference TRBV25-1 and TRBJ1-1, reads EADIYQTPRYLVIGTGKKITLECSQTMGHDKMYWYQQDPGMELHLIHYSYGVNSTEKGDLSSESTVSRIRTEHFPLTLESARPSHTSQYLCASSEWGIHTEAFFGQGTRLTVV.

CDR3 sequence (DNA): TGTGCCAGTAGGAATAGGGAGATGACCGGGGAGCTGTTTTTT. Amino acids: CASRNREMTGELFF. The V gene is TRBV19, the J gene TRBJ2-2, with TRBD2 as a possible D gene (5 bases). V gave up 6 bases and J gave up 5 bases, with 13 bases separating them. Germline V CDR1 and CDR2: LNHDA, SQIVND (reference sequence). The CDR3 totals 14 residues.

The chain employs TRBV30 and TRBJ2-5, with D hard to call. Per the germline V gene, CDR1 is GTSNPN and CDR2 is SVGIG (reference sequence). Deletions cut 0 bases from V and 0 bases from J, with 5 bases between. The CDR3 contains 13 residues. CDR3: CAWSVSNQETQYF. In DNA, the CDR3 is TGTGCCTGGAGTGTATCCAACCAAGAGACCCAGTACTTC.

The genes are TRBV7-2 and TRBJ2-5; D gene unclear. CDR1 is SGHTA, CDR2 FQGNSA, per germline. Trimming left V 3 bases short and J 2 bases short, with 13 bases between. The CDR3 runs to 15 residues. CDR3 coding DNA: TGTGCCAGCAGCTTCACCCAGAGCCGGCAAGAGACCCAGTACTTC. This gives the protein CASSFTQSRQETQYF.

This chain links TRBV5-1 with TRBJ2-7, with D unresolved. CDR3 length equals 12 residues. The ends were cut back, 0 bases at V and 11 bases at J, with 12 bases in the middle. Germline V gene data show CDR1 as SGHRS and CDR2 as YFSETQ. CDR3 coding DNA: TGCGCCAGCAGCTTGGAGCTAGGGAAGGAGTACTTC. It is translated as CASSLELGKEYF.

This chain's CDR3 is CASSYPAGELFF. The CDR3 nucleotides are TGTGCCAGCAGCTACCCAGCCGGGGAGCTGTTTTTT. The rearrangement uses TRBV11-2 and TRBJ2-2; unclear D gene. Germline V lookup: CDR1 SGHAT, CDR2 FQNNGV. The CDR3 consists of 12 residues. Between the trimmed V and J ends, which lost 4 bases and 6 bases, there was a span of 6 bases.

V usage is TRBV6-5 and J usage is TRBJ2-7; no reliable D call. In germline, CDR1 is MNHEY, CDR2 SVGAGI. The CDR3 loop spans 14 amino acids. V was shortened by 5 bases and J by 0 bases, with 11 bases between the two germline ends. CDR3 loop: CASSETVTSYEQYF. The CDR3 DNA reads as TGTGCCAGCAGTGAAACGGTAACCTCCTACGAGCAGTACTTC.

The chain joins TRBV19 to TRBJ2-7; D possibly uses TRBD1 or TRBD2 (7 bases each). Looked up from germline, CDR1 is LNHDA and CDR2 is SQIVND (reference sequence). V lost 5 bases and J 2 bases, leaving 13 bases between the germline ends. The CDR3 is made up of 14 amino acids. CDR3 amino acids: CASSLQGGAYEQYF. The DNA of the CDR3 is TGTGCCAGTAGTCTTCAGGGGGGGGCCTACGAGCAGTACTTC.

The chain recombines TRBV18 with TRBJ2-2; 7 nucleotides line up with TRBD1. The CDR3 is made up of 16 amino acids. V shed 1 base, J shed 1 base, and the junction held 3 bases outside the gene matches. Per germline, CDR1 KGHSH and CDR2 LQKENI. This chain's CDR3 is CASSPQGAENTGELFF. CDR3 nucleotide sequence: TGTGCCAGCTCACCACAGGGGGCCGAGAACACCGGGGAGCTGTTTTTT.

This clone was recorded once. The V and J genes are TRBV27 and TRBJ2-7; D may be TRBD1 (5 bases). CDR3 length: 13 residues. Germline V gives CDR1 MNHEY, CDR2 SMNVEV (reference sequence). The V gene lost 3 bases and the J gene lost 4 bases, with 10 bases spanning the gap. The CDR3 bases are TGTGCCAGCAGTTTTCAGGACAAATACGAGCAGTACTTC. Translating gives CASSFQDKYEQYF.

CDR3 DNA: TGTGCCAGTAGTCCTCAGGCGGGACTGGGCGAGCAGTACTTC. It specifies CASSPQAGLGEQYF. The genes are TRBV19 and TRBJ2-7; tentatively, D is TRBD2 (6 bases). There are 14 residues in the CDR3. Deletions cut 5 bases from V and 6 bases from J, with 17 bases between. Germline assignment: CDR1 LNHDA and CDR2 SQIVND (reference sequence).

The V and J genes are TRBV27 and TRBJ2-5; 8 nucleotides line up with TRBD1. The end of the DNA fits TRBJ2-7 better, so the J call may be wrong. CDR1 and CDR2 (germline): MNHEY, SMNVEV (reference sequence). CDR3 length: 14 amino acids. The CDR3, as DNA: TGTGCCAGCAGTTCGGGACAGGAAATCTACGAGCAGTACTTC. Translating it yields CASSSGQEIYEQYF.

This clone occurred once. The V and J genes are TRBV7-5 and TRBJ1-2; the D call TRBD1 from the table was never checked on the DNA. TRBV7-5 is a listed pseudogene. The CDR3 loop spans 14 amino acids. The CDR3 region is CARSLVGQGFGYTF. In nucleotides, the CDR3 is TGTGCCAGAAGCTTAGTAGGACAGGGGTTTGGCTACACCTTC.

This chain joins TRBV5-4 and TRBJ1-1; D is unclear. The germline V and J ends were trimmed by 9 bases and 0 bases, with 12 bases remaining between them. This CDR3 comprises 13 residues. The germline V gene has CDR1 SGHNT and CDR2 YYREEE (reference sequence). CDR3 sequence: CAIGGYLNTEAFF. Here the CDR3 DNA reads TGTGCCATCGGCGGGTATTTGAACACTGAAGCTTTCTTT.

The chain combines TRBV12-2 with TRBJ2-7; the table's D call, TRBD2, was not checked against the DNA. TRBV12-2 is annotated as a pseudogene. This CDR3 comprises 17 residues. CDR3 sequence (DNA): TGTGCAAGTCGCTTATTCGGTAAGACTAGCCTTCTTCACGAGCAGTACTTC. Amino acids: CASRLFGKTSLLHEQYF.

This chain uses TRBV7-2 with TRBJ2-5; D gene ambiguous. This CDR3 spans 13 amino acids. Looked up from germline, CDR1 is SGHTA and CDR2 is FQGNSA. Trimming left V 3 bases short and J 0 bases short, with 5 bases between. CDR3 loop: CASSFPNQETQYF. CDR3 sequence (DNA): TGTGCCAGCAGCTTCCCGAACCAAGAGACCCAGTACTTC.

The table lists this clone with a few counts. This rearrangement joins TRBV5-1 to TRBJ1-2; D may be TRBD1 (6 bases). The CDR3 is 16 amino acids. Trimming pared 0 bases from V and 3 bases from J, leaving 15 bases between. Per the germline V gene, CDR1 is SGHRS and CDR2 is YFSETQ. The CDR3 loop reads CASSLEAGAGDYGYTF. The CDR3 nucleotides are TGCGCCAGCAGCTTGGAAGCAGGGGCTGGGGACTATGGCTACACCTTC.

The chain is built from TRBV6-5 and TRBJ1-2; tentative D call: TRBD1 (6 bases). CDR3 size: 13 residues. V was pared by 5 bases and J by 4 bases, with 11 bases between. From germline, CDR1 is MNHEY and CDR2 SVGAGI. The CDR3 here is CASSVDRSYGYTF. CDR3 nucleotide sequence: TGTGCCAGCAGTGTCGACAGGTCCTATGGCTACACCTTC.

The CDR3 reads CASSLFRPSSYNEQFF. CDR3 in DNA: TGTGCCAGCAGCTTGTTCAGGCCTAGCTCCTACAATGAGCAGTTCTTC. The chain has TRBV5-4 and TRBJ2-1; D unresolved. Germline V gene lookup returns CDR1 SGHNT and CDR2 YYREEE (reference sequence). This CDR3 is 16 amino acids long. Trimming cost V 1 base and J 0 bases, with 11 bases left between them.

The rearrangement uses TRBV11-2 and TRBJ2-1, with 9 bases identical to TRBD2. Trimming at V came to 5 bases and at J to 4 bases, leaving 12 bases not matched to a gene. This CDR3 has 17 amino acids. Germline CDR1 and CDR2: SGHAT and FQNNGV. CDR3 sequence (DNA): TGTGCCAGCAGCAGAATAGCGGGAGCCGCCGGGTACAATGAGCAGTTCTTC. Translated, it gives CASSRIAGAAGYNEQFF.